This T cell receptor (beta chain) was observed in a study of T cell changes during pregnancy in multiple sclerosis. The data were produced by immunoSEQ multiplex PCR, yet TCRdb's version contains in-frame clones alone and is incomplete. Among tens of thousands of clones listed, roughly 90% were seen once. V shed 5 bases and J shed 1 base, with 8 bases lying between them. The CDR3 loop spans 13 amino acids. Germline V gene lookup returns CDR1 MNHEY and CDR2 SMNVEV (reference sequence). Sequenced material: peripheral blood, taken in the first trimester of pregnancy. This chain joins TRBV27 and TRBJ1-1, with D unresolved. This receptor was identified in a female donor in good health, enrolled as a control in a pregnancy study. The CDR3 nucleotides read TGTGCCAGCAGTCATGTCAAGAACACTGAAGCTTTCTTT. Protein sequence: CASSHVKNTEAFF.